The present T cell receptor beta chain was sequenced within a study of cytomegalovirus exposure and HLA in healthy donors (dated by TCRdb to about 2017). About the full investigation: According to a later analysis, one platform produced both the roughly 110 validation repertoires and the approximately 660 repertoires of the first cohort. The study was designed to test whether signatures of past pathogen exposure could be identified by cataloging public T cell receptors. A separate validation cohort of some 130 different subjects was used in addition to the roughly 670-subject first cohort. To predict cytomegalovirus infection status, the study brought together high-throughput TCR immunosequencing, statistical association of individual TCRs with disease status, and machine learning.

Trimming at the junction amounts to 4 bases on V and 1 base on J, and the germline ends lie 8 bases apart. As encoded in the germline V gene, CDR1 is SGHDT while CDR2 is YYEEEE. CDR3 length: 14 amino acids, cysteine to phenylalanine. Just CDR3 DNA is preserved here, 42 bases in frame from base 1. Library method: the immunoSEQ multiplex PCR assay. As for the authors' bioinformatics: A statistical classification framework was built for diagnosing cytomegalovirus status from the catalog of TCR beta chain sequences. This immuneACCESS table, as held by TCRdb, lists in-frame sequences with V and J called but not all clones. Of the missing ones, under half trace to an unresolved V gene in checked studies; the others have no known cause. V and J calls and clone size are as listed in that table; D and trimming were resolved from the DNA. Recorded for this sample are 250,000 to 350,000 clones; about nine tenths of them occurred a single time. The ten biggest clones cover over 1% of the sample.

Donors formed part of the validation cohort, which comprised about 130 subjects and was distinct from the first cohort of under 750 subjects. Notes on this clone: Its antigen is not yet known. Base quality data are lacking; no much larger clone is found one base away.

General findings and caveats noted by the study authors: Three of the identified cytomegalovirus-associated TCR beta chains were confirmed in vitro to be specific for cytomegalovirus antigens. Subsequent analysis determined that TCRs grouped into clusters in the first cohort also showed a tendency toward co-occurrence across the approximately 120 validation repertoires, and about 94% of cluster scores exceeded 0. A later analysis had no HLA typing for the validation cohort, so co-occurrence there was scored across all 130 or so repertoires. The study listed 150 to 200 TCR beta chains as associated with cytomegalovirus. According to the authors, the approach could potentially be generalized to other disease states and immunological phenotypes. Most TCR sequences were seen in very few donors, while some public TCRs were found in many individuals. Cytomegalovirus status was reported to be diagnosed by the classifier with high specificity and sensitivity in both the original and validation cohorts.

The rearrangement combines TRBV5-6 with TRBJ2-2, with the D gene call left open. The material sequenced was PBMCs. This clonotype originated in a woman aged 25 to 45 in good health and CMV-seropositive. The CDR3 protein is CASSLWRNTGELFF. The DNA is as follows: TGTGCCAGCAGCCTGTGGAGGAACACCGGGGAGCTGTTTTTT.